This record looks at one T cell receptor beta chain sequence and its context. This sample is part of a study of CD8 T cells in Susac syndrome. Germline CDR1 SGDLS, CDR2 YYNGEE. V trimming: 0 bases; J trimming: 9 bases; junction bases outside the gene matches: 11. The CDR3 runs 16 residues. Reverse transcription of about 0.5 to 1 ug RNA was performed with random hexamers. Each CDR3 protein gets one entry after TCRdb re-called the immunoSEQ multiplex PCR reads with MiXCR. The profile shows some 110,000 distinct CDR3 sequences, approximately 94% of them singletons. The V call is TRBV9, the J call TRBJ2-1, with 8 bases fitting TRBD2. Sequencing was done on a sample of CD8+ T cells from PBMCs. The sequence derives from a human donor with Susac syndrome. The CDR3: CASSVESGGGTSEQFF. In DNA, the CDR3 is TGTGCCAGCAGCGTAGAATCGGGGGGGGGTACATCTGAGCAGTTCTTC. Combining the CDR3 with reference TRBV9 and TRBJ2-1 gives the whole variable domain DSGVTQTPKHLITATGQRVTLRCSPRSGDLSVYWYQQSLDQGLQFLIQYYNGEERAKGNILERFSAQQFPDLHSELNLSSLELGDSALYFCASSVESGGGTSEQFFGPGTRLTVL.